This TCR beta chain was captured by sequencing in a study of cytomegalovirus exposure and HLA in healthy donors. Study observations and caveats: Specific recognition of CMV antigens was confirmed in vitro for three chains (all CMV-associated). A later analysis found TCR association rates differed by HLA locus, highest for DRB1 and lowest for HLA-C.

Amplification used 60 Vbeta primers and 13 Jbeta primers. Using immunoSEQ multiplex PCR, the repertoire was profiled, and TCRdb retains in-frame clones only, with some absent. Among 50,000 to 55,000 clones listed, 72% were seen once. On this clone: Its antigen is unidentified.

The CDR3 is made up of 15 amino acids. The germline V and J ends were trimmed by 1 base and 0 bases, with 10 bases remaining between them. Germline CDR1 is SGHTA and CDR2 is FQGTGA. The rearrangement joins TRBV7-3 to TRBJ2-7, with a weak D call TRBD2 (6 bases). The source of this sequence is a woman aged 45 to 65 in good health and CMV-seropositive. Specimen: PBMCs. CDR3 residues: CASSLIGGSSYEQYF. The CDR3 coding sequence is TGTGCCAGCAGCTTAATTGGAGGGAGCTCCTACGAGCAGTACTTC.